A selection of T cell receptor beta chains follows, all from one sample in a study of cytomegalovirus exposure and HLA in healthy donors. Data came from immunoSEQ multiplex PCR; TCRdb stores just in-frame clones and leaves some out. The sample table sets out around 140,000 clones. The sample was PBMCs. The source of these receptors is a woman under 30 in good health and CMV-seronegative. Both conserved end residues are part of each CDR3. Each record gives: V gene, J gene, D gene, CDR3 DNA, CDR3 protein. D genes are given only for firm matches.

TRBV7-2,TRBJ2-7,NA,TGTGCCAGCAGGTTCGACGAGGAGGTGGGCTACGAGCAGTACTTC,CASRFDEEVGYEQYF
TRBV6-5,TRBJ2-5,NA,TGTGCCAGCAGTTACTCCCAGGCAGAAGAGACCCAGTACTTC,CASSYSQAEETQYF
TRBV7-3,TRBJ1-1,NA,TGTGCCAGCAGCCCCTCAGGGCCTCTTGACGCTGAAGCTTTCTTT,CASSPSGPLDAEAFF
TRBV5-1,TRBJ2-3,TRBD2,TGCGCCAGCAGTCCTCTAGCGGGCGATACGCAGTATTTT,CASSPLAGDTQYF
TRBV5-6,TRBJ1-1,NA,TGTGCCAGCAGCTTAGGGGAGAACACTGAAGCTTTCTTT,CASSLGENTEAFF
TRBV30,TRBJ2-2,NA,TGTGCCTGGGTTACGGGGGAGACCGGGGAGCTGTTTTTT,CAWVTGETGELFF
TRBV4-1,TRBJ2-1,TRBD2,TGCGCCAGCAGCCAAGTTACCCCCGGACTAGAGGTGAAGCAGTTCTTC,CASSQVTPGLEVKQFF
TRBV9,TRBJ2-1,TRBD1,TGTGCCAGCAGCGAGACAGGGAGCTCCTACAATGAGCAGTTCTTC,CASSETGSSYNEQFF
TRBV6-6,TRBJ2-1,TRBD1,TGTGCCAGCAGGCCTCCGGGACAGATCTACAATGAGCAGTTCTTC,CASRPPGQIYNEQFF
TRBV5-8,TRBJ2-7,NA,TGTGCCAGCAGCCAAAACAGCTACGAGCAGTACTTC,CASSQNSYEQYF
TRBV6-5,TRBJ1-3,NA,TGTGCCAGCAGTTACCGGGTTAGTGGAAACACCATATATTTT,CASSYRVSGNTIYF
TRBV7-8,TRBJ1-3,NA,TGTGCCAGCAGCTTAGGTGCGGGCCACTCTGGAAACACCATATATTTT,CASSLGAGHSGNTIYF
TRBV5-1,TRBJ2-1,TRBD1,TGCGCCAGCAGCCCCGGGACAGGTATTTATCAGTTCTTC,CASSPGTGIYQFF
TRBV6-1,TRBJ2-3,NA,TGTGCCAGCAGTGAAGCGCTTTACAGGGCGCGCACAGATACGCAGTATTTT,CASSEALYRARTDTQYF
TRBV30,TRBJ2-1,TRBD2,TGTGCCTGGAGTGCTGTGAGGACTAGCGGGAGGTACAATGAGCAGTTCTTC,CAWSAVRTSGRYNEQFF